This T cell receptor (beta chain) is drawn from a study of blood T cell repertoires in COVID-19. At the level of the study: Samples of COVID-19 (acute and convalescent) were obtained from the United States, Italy and Spain. T cells, B-cell-depleted T cells, or PBMCs supplied cDNA or gDNA.

Trimming pared 4 bases from V and 5 bases from J, leaving 11 bases between. This CDR3 region has 12 residues. Germline CDR1 SQVTM, CDR2 ANQGSEA. In the original processing: It was from reference gene primer amplification that nucleated cell counts were estimated. TCRdb's copy holds only in-frame clones and misses some; the assay was immunoSEQ multiplex PCR. The V and J calls and the clone size are those of that table, but D and trimming were determined from the DNA. The repertoire has about 240,000 clones, roughly 80% of them found once; the top ten carry roughly 3.4%. Material for sequencing was peripheral blood. The rearrangement uses TRBV29-1 and TRBJ1-1; D may be TRBD1 (5 bases). The clonotype comes from a woman aged 18-29 years with acute or convalescent COVID-19. CDR3 DNA: TGCAGCGTTGGGGGGACTGGAACTGAAGCTTTCTTT. Its protein is CSVGGTGTEAFF.